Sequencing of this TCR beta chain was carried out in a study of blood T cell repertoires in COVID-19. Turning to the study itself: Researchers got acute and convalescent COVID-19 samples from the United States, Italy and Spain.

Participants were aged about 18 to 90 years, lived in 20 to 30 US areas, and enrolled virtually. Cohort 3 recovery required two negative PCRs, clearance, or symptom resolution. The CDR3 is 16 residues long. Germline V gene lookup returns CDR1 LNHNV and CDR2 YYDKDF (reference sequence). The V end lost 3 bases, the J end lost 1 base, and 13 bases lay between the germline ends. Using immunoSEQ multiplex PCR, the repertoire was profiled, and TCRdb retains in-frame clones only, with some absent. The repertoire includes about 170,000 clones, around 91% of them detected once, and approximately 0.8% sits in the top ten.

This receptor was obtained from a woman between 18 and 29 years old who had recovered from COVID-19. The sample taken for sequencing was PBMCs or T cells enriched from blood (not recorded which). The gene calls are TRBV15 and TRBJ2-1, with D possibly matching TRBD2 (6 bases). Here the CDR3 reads CATSSGRTRSYNEQFF. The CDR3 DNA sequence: TGTGCCACCAGCAGCGGGAGAACACGGTCCTACAATGAGCAGTTCTTC.